These 8 T cell receptor beta chains were all obtained from the same sample, sequenced in a study of blood T cell repertoires in COVID-19. Data came from immunoSEQ multiplex PCR; TCRdb stores just in-frame clones and leaves some out. The table has roughly 81,000 clones, about 91% seen once. The specimen was peripheral blood. These receptors were obtained from a man aged 70 or older with active or convalescent COVID-19.

The chain joins TRBV25-1 to TRBJ1-1; 10 bases agree with TRBD1. The junction had 7 bases not matched to a gene; V was cut back by 9 bases and J by 3 bases. The germline V gene has CDR1 MGHDK and CDR2 SYGVNS. This CDR3 is built from 14 residues. Here the CDR3 DNA reads TGTGCCAGTAAGAGACAGGGGGCGGACACTGAAGCTTTCTTT. It translates to CASKRQGADTEAFF.

The chain employs TRBV7-8 and TRBJ1-5; no clear D gene. This CDR3 contains 14 residues. CDR1 and CDR2 (germline): SGHVS, FQNEAQ. Trimming took 4 bases from V and 5 from J, leaving 12 bases between them. Here the CDR3 reads CASSSDSGYQPQHF. The CDR3 nucleotides are TGTGCCAGCAGCTCGGACTCGGGCTATCAGCCCCAGCATTTT. Together with reference TRBV7-8 and TRBJ1-5, the CDR3 gives the full variable domain: GAGVSQSPRYKVAKRGQDVALRCDPISGHVSLFWYQQALGQGPEFLTYFQNEAQLDKSGLPSDRFFAERPEGSVSTLKIQRTQQEDSAVYLCASSSDSGYQPQHFGDGTRLSIL.

This clone was counted a few times. The rearrangement joins TRBV4-3 to TRBJ1-5; D might be TRBD1 (5 bases). Germline V gives CDR1 LGHNA, CDR2 YSLEER. There are 14 residues in the CDR3. The germline V and J ends were trimmed by 0 bases and 4 bases, with 7 bases remaining between them. Here the CDR3 DNA reads TGCGCCAGCAGCCAAGAAACAGGAAATCAGCCCCAGCATTTT. Translated, it gives CASSQETGNQPQHF.

The chain links TRBV7-2 to TRBJ1-2; TRBD1 matches 7 bases. The CDR3 runs 15 residues. Per the germline V gene, CDR1 is SGHTA and CDR2 is FQGNSA. J was trimmed by 5 bases and V by 1 base; bases with no gene match: 7. The CDR3 here is CASSLEGRGFYGYTF. CDR3 nucleotide sequence: TGTGCCAGCAGCTTAGAGGGCAGGGGGTTTTATGGCTACACCTTC.

CDR3 bases: TGTGCCAGCAGCCCGGACAGCTACTATGGCTACACCTTC. Residues: CASSPDSYYGYTF. The rearrangement links TRBV14 to TRBJ1-2; a weak D match, TRBD1 (6 bases). The V end lost 4 bases, the J end lost 3 bases, and 9 bases lay between the germline ends. Germline V gives CDR1 SGHDN, CDR2 FVKESK. The CDR3 covers 13 residues.

The rearrangement joins TRBV12-3 or TRBV12-4 to TRBJ1-4, with 9 bases fitting TRBD1. The CDR3 contains 12 residues. The V segment lost 1 base and the J segment 13 bases; nucleotides outside the gene matches: 1. CDR3 loop: CASSLGTGALFF. The DNA for the CDR3 is TGTGCCAGCAGTTTAGGGACAGGGGCACTGTTTTTT.

This clone was detected once. The CDR3 coding sequence is TGTGCCAGCAGTGATGTTGCCCGGTATAATTCACCCCTCCACTTT. It translates to CASSDVARYNSPLHF. J is TRBJ1-6 and V is TRBV2; no clear D gene. The V end was cut by 3 bases, the J end by 4 bases, with 10 bases between. Germline loops: CDR1 SNHLY, CDR2 FYNNEI. CDR3 length equals 15 residues.

The chain links TRBV24-1 to TRBJ2-3; D unclear. CDR1 and CDR2 (germline): KGHDR, SFDVKD. V lost 3 bases to trimming and J lost 2 bases, with 5 bases between them. The CDR3 spans 13 residues. Here the CDR3 DNA reads TGTGCCACCAGTGATCCTAACACAGATACGCAGTATTTT. Its translation is CATSDPNTDTQYF.